The text below deals with one T cell receptor (beta chain). The sample originates from a study of CD8 T cells in Susac syndrome. V lost 3 bases to trimming and J lost 6 bases, with 21 bases between them. The CDR3 is 17 amino acids. Germline V CDR1 and CDR2: KGHDR, SFDVKD. RNA totalling roughly 0.45 to 1 ug underwent reverse transcription with random hexamers. MiXCR was run by TCRdb on the immunoSEQ multiplex PCR reads, yielding one entry per CDR3 protein. The data show tens of thousands of distinct CDR3 sequences, about 94% seen once. Sequenced input: CD4+ T cells from PBMCs. The TCR originated in a human donor with Susac syndrome. The chain uses TRBV24-1 and TRBJ2-3, with D possibly being TRBD1 (7 bases). The CDR3 reads CATSDPSPGRGRDTQYF. The CDR3 bases are TGTGCCACCAGTGATCCCTCCCCGGGCAGGGGGAGGGATACGCAGTATTTT.